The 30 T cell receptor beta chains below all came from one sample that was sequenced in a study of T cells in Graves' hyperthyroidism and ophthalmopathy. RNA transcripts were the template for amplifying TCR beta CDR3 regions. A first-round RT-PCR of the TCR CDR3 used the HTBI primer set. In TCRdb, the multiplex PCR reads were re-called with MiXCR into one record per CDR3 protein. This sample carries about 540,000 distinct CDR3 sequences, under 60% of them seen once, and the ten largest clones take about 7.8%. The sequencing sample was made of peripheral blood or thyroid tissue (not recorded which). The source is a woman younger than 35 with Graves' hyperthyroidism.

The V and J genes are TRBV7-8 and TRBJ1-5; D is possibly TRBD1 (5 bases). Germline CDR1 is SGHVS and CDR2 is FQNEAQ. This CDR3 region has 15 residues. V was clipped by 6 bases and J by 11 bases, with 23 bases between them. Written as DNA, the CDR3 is TGTGCCAGCAGGCCCCTCCAAGGGGTACAAGAGACCCAGCATTTT. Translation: CASRPLQGVQETQHF.

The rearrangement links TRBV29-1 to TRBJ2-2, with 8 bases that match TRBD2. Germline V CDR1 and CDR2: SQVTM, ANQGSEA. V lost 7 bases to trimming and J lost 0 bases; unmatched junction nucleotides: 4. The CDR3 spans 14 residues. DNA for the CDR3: TGCAGCGCATCGGGACTAGCGAACACCGGGGAGCTGTTTTTT. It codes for CSASGLANTGELFF.

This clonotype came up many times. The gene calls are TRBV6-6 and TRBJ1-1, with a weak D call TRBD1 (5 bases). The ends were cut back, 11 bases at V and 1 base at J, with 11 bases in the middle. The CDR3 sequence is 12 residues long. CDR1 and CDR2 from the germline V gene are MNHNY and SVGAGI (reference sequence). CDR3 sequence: CAGGEGNTEAFF. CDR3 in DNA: TGTGCCGGGGGGGAGGGGAACACTGAAGCTTTCTTT.

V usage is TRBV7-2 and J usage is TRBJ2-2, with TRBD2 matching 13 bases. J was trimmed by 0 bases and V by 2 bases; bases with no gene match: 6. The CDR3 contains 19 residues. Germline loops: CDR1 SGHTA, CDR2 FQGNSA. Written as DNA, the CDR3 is TGTGCCAGCAGCTTACGGGGACTAGCGGGACTAGCGAACACCGGGGAGCTGTTTTTT. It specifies CASSLRGLAGLANTGELFF.

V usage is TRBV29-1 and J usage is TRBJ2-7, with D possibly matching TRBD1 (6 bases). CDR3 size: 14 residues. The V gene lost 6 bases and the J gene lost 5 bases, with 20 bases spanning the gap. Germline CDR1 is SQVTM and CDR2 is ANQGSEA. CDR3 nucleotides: TGCAGCGTGACGACAGGATCAGGTCGGAACGAGCAGTACTTC. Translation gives CSVTTGSGRNEQYF.

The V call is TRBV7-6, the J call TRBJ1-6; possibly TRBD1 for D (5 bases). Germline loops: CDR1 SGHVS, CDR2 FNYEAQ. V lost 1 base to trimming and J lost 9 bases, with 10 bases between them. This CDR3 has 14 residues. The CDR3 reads CASSLGGAGSPLHF. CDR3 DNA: TGTGCCAGCAGCTTAGGAGGGGCGGGTTCACCCCTCCACTTT.

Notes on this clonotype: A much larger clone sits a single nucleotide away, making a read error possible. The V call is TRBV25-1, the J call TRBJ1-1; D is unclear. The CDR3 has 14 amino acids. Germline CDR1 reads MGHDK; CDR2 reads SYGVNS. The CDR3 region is CVSSFNRLNTEAFF. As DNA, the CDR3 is TGTGTCAGCAGTTTCAACAGACTGAACACTGAAGCTTTCTTT.

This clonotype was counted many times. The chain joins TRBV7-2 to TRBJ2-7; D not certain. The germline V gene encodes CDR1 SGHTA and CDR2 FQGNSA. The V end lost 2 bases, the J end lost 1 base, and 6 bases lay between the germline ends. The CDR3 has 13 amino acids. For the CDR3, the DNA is TGTGCCAGCAGCTTATTCAGATCCTACGAGCAGTACTTC. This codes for CASSLFRSYEQYF.

CDR3 in DNA: TGTGCCAGCAGACCACAGGGGGCTTCTTTCTTT. Amino acids: CASRPQGASFF. The chain links TRBV7-9 to TRBJ1-1, with 9 bases that match TRBD1. V trimming: 6 bases; J trimming: 12 bases; junction bases outside the gene matches: 5. The CDR3 has 11 residues. From germline, CDR1 is SEHNR and CDR2 FQNEAQ (reference sequence).

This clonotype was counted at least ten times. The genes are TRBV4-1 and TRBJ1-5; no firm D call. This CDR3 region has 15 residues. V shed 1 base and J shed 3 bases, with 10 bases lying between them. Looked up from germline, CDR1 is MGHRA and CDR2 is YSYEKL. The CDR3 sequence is CASSQVPLVNQPQHF. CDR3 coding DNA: TGCGCCAGCAGCCAAGTCCCCCTTGTCAATCAGCCCCAGCATTTT.

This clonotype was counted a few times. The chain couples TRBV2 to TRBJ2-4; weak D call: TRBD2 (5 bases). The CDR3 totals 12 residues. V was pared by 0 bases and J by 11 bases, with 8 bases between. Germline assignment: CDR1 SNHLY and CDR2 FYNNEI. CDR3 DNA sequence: TGTGCCAGCAGTGAAGCCGGGGTACTTCAGTACTTC. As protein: CASSEAGVLQYF.

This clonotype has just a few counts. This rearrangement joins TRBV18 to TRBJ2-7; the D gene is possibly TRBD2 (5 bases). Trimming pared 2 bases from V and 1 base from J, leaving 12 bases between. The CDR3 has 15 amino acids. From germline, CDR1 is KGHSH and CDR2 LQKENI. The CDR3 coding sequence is TGTGCCAGCTCACCATCGAGGGAGCGGTCCTACGAGCAGTACTTC. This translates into CASSPSRERSYEQYF.

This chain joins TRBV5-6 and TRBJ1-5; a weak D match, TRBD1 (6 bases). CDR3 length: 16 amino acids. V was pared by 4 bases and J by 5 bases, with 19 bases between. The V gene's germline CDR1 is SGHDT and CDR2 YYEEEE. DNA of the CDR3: TGTGCCAGCAGCCCTGGGGGCCTGGCGGATGATCAGCCCCAGCATTTT. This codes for CASSPGGLADDQPQHF. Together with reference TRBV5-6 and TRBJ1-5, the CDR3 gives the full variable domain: DAGVTQSPTHLIKTRGQQVTLRCSPKSGHDTVSWYQQALGQGPQFIFQYYEEEERQRGNFPDRFSGHQFPNYSSELNVNALLLGDSALYLCASSPGGLADDQPQHFGDGTRLSIL.

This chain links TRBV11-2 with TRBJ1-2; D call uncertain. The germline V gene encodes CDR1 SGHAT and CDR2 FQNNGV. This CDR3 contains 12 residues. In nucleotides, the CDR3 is TGTGCTAGAGACTGGAGAGCTGATGGCTACACCTTC. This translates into CARDWRADGYTF.

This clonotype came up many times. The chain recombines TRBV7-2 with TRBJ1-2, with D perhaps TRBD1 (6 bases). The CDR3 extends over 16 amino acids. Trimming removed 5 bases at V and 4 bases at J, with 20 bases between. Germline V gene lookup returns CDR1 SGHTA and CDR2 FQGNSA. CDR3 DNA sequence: TGTGCCAGCAGCCGCGAGGGGGGCGCTTCCGCCTATGGCTACACCTTC. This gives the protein CASSREGGASAYGYTF.

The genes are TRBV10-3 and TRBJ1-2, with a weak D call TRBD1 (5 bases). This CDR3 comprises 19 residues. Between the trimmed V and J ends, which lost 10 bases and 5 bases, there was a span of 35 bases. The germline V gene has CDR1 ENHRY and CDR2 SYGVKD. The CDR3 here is CASGNQQLRVTPPRYGYTF. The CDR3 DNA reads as TGTGCCAGCGGAAATCAGCAACTCAGGGTCACCCCCCCTCGTTATGGCTACACCTTC.

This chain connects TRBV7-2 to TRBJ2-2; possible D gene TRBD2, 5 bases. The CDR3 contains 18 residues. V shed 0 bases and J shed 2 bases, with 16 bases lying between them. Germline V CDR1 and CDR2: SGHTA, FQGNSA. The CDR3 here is CASSLAGVWSVNTGELFF. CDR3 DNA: TGTGCCAGCAGCTTAGCCGGGGTATGGTCAGTAAACACCGGGGAGCTGTTTTTT.

The CDR3 DNA follows: TGTGCCAGCAGTGATCGTCGGGCTAGGCAGCCCCAGCATTTT. This sequence encodes CASSDRRARQPQHF. The V and J genes are TRBV2 and TRBJ1-5, with D unclear. V lost 3 bases, J lost 7 bases, and 13 bases lay in between. CDR3 length: 14 amino acids. Germline values: CDR1 SNHLY, CDR2 FYNNEI.

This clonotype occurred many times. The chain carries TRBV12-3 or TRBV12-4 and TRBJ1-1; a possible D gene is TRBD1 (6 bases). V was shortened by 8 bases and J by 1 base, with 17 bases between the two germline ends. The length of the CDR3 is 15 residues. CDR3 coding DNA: TGTGCCAGCCTAAGGGGGACACTAAGGAACACTGAAGCTTTCTTT. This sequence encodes CASLRGTLRNTEAFF.

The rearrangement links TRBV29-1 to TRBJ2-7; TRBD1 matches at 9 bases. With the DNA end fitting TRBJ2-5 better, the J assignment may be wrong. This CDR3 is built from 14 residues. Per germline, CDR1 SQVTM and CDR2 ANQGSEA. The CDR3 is CSVARTGASETQYF. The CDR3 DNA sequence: TGCAGCGTGGCCCGGACAGGGGCAAGTGAGACCCAGTACTTC.

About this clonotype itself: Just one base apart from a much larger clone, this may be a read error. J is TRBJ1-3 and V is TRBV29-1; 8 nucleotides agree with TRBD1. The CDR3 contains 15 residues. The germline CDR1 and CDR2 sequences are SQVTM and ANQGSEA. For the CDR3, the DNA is TGCAGCGTTGGGACAGGGAAAGCCTCTGGAAACGCCATATATTTT. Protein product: CSVGTGKASGNAIYF.

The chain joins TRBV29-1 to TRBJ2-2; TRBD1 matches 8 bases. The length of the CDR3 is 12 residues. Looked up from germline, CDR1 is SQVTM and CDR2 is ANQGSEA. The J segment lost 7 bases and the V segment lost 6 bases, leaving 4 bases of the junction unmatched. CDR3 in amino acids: CSVGQGHGELFF. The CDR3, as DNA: TGCAGCGTAGGACAGGGTCACGGGGAGCTGTTTTTT.

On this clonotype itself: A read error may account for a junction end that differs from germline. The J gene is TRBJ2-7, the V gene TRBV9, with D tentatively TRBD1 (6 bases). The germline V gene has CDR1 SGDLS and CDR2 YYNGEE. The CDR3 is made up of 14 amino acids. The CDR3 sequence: CASSLVGAYHEQYF. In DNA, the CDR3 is TGCGCCAGCAGCTTGGTGGGGGCCTATCACGAGCAGTACTTC.

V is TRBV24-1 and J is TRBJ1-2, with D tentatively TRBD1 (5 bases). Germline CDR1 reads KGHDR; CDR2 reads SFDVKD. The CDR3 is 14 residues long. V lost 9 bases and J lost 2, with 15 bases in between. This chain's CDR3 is CATSGHGENYGYTF. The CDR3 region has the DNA TGTGCCACCTCAGGACACGGGGAAAACTATGGCTACACCTTC.

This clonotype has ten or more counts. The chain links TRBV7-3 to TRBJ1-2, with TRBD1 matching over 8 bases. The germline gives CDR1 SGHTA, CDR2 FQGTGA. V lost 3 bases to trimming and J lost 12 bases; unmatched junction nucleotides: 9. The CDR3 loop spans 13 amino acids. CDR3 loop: CASSLSGGYGNTF. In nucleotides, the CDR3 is TGTGCCAGCAGCTTGTCAGGGGGCTATGGAAACACCTTC.

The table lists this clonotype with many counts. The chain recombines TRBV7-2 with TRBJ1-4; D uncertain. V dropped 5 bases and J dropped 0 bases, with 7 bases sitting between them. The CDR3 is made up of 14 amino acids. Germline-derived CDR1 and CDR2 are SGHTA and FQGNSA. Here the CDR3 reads CASSLGSTNEKLFF. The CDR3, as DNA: TGTGCCAGCAGCCTAGGGTCAACTAATGAAAAACTGTTTTTT.

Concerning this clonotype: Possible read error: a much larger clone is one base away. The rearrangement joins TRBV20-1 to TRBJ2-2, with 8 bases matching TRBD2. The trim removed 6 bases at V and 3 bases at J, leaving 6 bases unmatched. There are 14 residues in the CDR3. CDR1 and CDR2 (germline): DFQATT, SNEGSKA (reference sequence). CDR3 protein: CSARTSKDTGELFF. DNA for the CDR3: TGCAGTGCGAGGACTAGCAAGGACACCGGGGAGCTGTTTTTT.

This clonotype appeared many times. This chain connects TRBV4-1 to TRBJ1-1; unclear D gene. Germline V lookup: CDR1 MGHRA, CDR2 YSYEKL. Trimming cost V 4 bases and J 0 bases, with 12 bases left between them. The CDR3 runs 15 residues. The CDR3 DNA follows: TGCGCCAGCAGCCCCCCCGAGCGTATGAACACTGAAGCTTTCTTT. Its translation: CASSPPERMNTEAFF.

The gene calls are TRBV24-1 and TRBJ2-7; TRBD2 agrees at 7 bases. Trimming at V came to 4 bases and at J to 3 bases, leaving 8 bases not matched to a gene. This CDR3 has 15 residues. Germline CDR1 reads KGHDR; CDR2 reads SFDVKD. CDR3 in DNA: TGTGCCACCAGTGACCACGGGGCTAGCGGCTACGAGCAGTACTTC. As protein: CATSDHGASGYEQYF.

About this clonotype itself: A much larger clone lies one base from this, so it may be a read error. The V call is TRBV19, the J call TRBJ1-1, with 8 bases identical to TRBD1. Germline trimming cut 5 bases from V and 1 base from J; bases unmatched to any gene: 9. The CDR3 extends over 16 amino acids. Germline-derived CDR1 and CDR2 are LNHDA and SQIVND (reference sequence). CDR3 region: CASSAGRGLGNTEAFF. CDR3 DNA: TGTGCCAGTAGTGCGGGCAGGGGGCTGGGGAACACTGAAGCTTTCTTT.